This TCR beta chain was captured by sequencing in a study of cytomegalovirus exposure and HLA in healthy donors. J lost 5 bases, V lost 3 bases, and 4 bases had no gene match. Germline CDR1 and CDR2: SQVTM and ANQGSEA. The CDR3 contains 12 residues. Measured with immunoSEQ multiplex PCR; TCRdb has only the in-frame clones, and not every one. The data contain about 130,000 clones, 89% of them singletons. General study findings and limits: Cytomegalovirus association was listed for under 200 TCR beta chains. Across donors, most TCRs were seen rarely, yet some public ones were widespread. That first-cohort TCR clusters tended to co-occur in the roughly 120 validation repertoires was found in a later analysis. Diagnosis of cytomegalovirus status made by the classifier reportedly showed high specificity and sensitivity.

About this clone itself: Antigen unknown.

This sequence was found in a man in his thirties or forties in good health and CMV-seronegative. This chain links TRBV29-1 with TRBJ2-7; 7 positions agree with TRBD1. Sequencing was performed on PBMCs. CDR3: CSVERGPNEQYF. The DNA of the CDR3 is TGCAGCGTTGAGAGGGGGCCGAACGAGCAGTACTTC.